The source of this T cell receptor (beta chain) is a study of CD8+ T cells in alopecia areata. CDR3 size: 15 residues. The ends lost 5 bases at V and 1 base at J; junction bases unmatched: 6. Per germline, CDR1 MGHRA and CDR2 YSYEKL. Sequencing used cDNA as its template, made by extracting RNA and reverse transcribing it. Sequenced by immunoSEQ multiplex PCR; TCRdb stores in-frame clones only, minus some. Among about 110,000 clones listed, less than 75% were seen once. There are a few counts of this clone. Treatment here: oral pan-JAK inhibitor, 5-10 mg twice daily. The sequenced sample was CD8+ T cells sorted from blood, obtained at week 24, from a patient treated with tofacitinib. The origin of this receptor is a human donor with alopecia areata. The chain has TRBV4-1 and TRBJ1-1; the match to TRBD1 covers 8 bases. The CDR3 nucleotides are TGCGCCAGCAGCGCACCAGGGGGCGCGAACACTGAAGCTTTCTTT. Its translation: CASSAPGGANTEAFF.